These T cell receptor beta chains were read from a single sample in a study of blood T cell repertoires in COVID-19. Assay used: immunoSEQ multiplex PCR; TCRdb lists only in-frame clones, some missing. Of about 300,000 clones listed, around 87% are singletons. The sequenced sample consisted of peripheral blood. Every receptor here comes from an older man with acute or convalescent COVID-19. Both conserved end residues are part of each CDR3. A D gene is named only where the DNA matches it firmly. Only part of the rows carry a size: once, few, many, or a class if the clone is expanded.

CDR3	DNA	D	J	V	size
CASSGTSGGSFYEQYF	TGTGCCAGCAGTGGGACTAGCGGAGGCTCTTTCTACGAGCAGTACTTC	TRBD2	TRBJ2-7	TRBV28	-
CASSLPSINEQFF	TGTGCCAGCAGCTTACCTAGTATCAATGAGCAGTTCTTC	-	TRBJ2-1	TRBV7-8	-
CASSYLSGANVLTF	TGTGCCAGCAGCTATCTCTCTGGGGCCAACGTCCTGACTTTC	-	TRBJ2-6	TRBV27	-
CASSYGGRTEAFF	TGTGCCAGCAGCTACGGGGGGAGGACTGAAGCTTTCTTT	-	TRBJ1-1	TRBV7-9	-
CASSEFPTLDTEAFF	TGTGCCAGCAGTGAATTCCCTACGCTGGACACTGAAGCTTTCTTT	-	TRBJ1-1	TRBV25-1	-
CASNNPLDSRWGNTIYF	TGTGCCAGCAACAACCCTCTAGACAGTCGCTGGGGAAACACCATATATTTT	-	TRBJ1-3	TRBV7-2	-
CASSFSRQFLEETQYF	TGTGCCAGCAGCTTCTCCAGACAGTTTCTCGAAGAGACCCAGTACTTC	-	TRBJ2-5	TRBV11-2	once
CASSWGGTVQETQYF	TGTGCCAGCAGTTGGGGGGGGACCGTCCAAGAGACCCAGTACTTC	TRBD2	TRBJ2-5	TRBV28	-
CASTRGASTDTQYF	TGTGCCAGCACCAGAGGAGCCAGCACAGATACGCAGTATTTT	-	TRBJ2-3	TRBV5-4	once
CASSLDTGLSPAQQFF	TGTGCCAGCAGCTTAGACACAGGGCTTTCCCCGGCTCAGCAGTTCTTC	-	TRBJ2-1	TRBV11-3	-
CASSLVRLGLAGGRGPDTQYF	TGTGCCAGCAGCCTAGTTCGTTTGGGACTAGCGGGGGGAAGGGGCCCAGATACGCAGTATTTT	TRBD2	TRBJ2-3	TRBV7-8	-
CASSSLAPYNEQFF	TGTGCCAGCAGCTCATTGGCCCCCTACAATGAGCAGTTCTTC	-	TRBJ2-1	TRBV13	-
CASSSSGRGNEQFF	TGTGCCAGCAGCTCTAGCGGGAGGGGTAATGAGCAGTTCTTC	TRBD2	TRBJ2-1	TRBV6-2/TRBV6-3	-